The source of this T cell receptor beta chain is a study of blood T cell repertoires in COVID-19 (TCRdb year 2020). With regard to the full study: Samples from collaborators originated in the United States, Italy and Spain and spanned both the acute and convalescent phases of COVID-19. Subjects who had been exposed to COVID-19, were actively infected with it, or had recovered from it provided the deeply sampled blood TCRbeta repertoires that made up the dataset. Sample metadata almost always included a de-identified subject ID, COVID-19 status, age in years and sex. A freely available public database, intended as a resource for researchers studying the immune response to SARS-CoV-2, is where the repertoires were released. The material from the prospective study consisted of cDNA or gDNA derived from T cells, B-cell-depleted T cells, or PBMCs. Where available, HLA class I and class II types were obtained from metadata supplied by the sample provider rather than from assay-based typing. The samples were drawn from two sources: the first 160 participants of the ongoing ImmuneRACE study, and 1,000 to 1,500 subjects contributed by 6 global collaborators. The paper's findings and limits, for the study overall: The amount of clinical and demographic metadata varied by source and participant and was provided uncurated.

From the cysteine up to the phenylalanine, the CDR3 has a length of 16 residues. Just CDR3 DNA is preserved here, 48 bases in frame from base 1. V sheds 0 bases and J sheds 9 bases, leaving 15 bases between their ends. Sequences MNHEY (CDR1) and SVGAGI (CDR2) are obtained from the germline V gene. TCRbeta CDR3 regions were amplified from genomic DNA by means of the immunoSEQ Assay, a bias-controlled multiplex PCR. Concerning the study's data processing: The number of nucleated cells in each sample was estimated from the amplification of reference gene primers within the assay. Sequence reads were collapsed and filtered to measure the absolute abundance of every unique TCRbeta CDR3 rearrangement. For each sample, productive Simpson clonality was calculated as the square root of Simpson's diversity index over productive rearrangements. TCRdb provides this immuneACCESS table in a form limited to in-frame rearrangements. Some clones are lacking; in checked studies, under half of them reflect an unresolved V gene, and why the rest are absent is not known. V and J calls plus clone size are reproduced from that table; the DNA served to infer D and trimming. This sample holds 150,000 to 200,000 clones; about 86% were observed only once. The top ten hold 7% of the sample.

Regarding this clone: Its antigen remains undetermined. Per-base qualities were not stored, and no clone one base away is much larger.

Whole blood was collected in K2EDTA tubes by collaborating institutions according to the institutions' own protocols. For TCRbeta analysis, collaborators shipped samples as frozen whole blood, isolated PBMCs, or DNA extracted from either of those sample types. Sequences were obtained from peripheral blood. The TCR comes from a woman over 75 in a cohort sampled during active or convalescent COVID-19. The chain links TRBV6-5 with TRBJ1-6; the D gene is unclear. The DNA sequence is given as TGTGCCAGCAGTTACTCGGCGGGAGCGCAACGTTCACCCCTCCACTTT. The translation is CASSYSAGAQRSPLHF.